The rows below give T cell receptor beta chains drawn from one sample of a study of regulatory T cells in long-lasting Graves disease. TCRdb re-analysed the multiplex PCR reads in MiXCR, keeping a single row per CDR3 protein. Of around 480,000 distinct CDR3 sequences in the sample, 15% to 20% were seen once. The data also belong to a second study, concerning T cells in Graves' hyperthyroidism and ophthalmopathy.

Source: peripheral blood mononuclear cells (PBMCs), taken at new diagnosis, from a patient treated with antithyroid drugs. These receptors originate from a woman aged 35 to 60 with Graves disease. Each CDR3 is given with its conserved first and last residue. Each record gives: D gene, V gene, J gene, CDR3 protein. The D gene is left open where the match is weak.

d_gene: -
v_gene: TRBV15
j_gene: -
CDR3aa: CATSREGVVGETQYF

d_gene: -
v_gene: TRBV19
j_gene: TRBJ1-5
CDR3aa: CATRGQSEGNQPQHF

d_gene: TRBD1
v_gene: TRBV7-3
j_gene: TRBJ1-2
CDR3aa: CASIKSSRHRGALYGYTF

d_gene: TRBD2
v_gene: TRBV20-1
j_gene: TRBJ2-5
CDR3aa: CSASRTSGGIRQETQYF

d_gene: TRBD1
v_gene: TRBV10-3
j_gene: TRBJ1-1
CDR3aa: CAISAGQGWTEAFF

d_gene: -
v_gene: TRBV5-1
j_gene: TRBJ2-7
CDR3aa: CASSPSSAPPHEQYF

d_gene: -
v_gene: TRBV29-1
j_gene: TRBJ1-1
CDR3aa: CSGWDTLNTEAFF

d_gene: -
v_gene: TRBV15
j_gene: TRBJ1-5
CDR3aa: CATSRGRQGSNQPQHF

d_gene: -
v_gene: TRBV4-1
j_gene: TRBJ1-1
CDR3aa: CASSQGAGANTEAFF

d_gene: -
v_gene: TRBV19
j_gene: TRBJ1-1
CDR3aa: CASSIWGRQNTEAFF

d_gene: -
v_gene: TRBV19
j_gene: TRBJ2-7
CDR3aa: CASSTTASYEQYF

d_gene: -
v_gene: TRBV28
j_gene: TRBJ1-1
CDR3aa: CASSTAVGTSNTEAFF

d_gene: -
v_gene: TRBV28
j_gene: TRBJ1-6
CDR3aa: CASSPPPGGNSPLHF

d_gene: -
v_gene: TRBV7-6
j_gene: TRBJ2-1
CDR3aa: CASSRTNNEQFF

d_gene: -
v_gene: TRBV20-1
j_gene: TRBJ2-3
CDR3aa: CSAQAEQGALDTQYF

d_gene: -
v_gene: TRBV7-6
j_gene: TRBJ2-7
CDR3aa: CASSLEEAYEQYF

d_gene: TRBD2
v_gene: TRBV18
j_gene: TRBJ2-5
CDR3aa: CASSASSSGSFQETQYF

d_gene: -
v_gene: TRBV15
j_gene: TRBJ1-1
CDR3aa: CATSRDGLSNTEAFF

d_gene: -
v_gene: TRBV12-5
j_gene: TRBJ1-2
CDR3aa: CASGINSAGYTF

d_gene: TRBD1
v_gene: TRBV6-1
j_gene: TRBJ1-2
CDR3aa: CASRRAGQVRGYTF

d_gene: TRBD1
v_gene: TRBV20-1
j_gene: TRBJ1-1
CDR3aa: CSAYRDRGRMNTEAFF

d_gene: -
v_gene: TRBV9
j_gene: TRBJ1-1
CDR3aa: CASSVVSANTEAFF

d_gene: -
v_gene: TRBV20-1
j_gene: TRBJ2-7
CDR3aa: CSAYYEQYF

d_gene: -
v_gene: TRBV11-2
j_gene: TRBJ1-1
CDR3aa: CASSIHQGRTEAFF

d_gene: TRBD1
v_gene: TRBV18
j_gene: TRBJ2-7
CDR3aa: CASSPSDRGPRYEQYF

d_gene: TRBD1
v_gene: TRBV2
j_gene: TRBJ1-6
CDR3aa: CASLMGQRSPLHF

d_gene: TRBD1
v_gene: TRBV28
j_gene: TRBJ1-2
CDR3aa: CASSLLPGQGTYGYTF

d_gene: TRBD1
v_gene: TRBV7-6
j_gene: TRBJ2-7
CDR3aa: CASSPWTGSSYEQYF

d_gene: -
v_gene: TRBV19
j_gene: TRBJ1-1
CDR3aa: CASSIVPRGSNTEAFF

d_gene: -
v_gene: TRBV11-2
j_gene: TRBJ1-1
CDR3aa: CASSLDPGDPEAFF

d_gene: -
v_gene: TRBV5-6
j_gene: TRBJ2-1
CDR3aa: CASSLGLVYNEQFF

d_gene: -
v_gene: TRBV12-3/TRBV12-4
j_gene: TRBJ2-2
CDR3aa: CASRPGRLELNTGELFF